The 23 T cell receptor beta chains below come from one sample, sequenced in a study of blood T cell repertoires in COVID-19. Sequenced by immunoSEQ multiplex PCR; TCRdb stores in-frame clones only, minus some. The table records about 120,000 clones, about 83% of them present only once. Sequenced input: peripheral blood. These receptors were collected from a man in his 60s with acute or convalescent COVID-19.

The CDR3 nucleotides read TGTGCCATCAGTGAGGGACAGAGTAGAATAACAGATACGCAGTATTTT. Its translation is CAISEGQSRITDTQYF. The chain uses TRBV10-3 and TRBJ2-3, with D perhaps TRBD1 (6 bases). V lost 2 bases, J lost 3 bases, and 15 bases lay in between. The CDR3 covers 16 residues. In germline, CDR1 is ENHRY, CDR2 SYGVKD.

Ten or more counts support this clone. V is TRBV3-1 (or the pseudogene TRBV3-2) and J is TRBJ2-5; 11 bases fit TRBD1. There are 14 residues in the CDR3. Trimming at V came to 4 bases and at J to 5 bases, leaving 3 bases not matched to a gene. Germline CDR1 LGHDT, CDR2 YNNKEL (reference sequence). The DNA of the CDR3 is TGTGCCAGCAGCCCGGGACAGGGGGGCGAGACCCAGTACTTC. Translation gives CASSPGQGGETQYF.

This clone appeared a single time. V gene TRBV5-1 combines with J gene TRBJ1-2; weak D call: TRBD1 (5 bases). Trimming removed 4 bases at V and 6 bases at J, with 10 bases between. The CDR3 runs 12 residues. Germline CDR1 SGHRS, CDR2 YFSETQ. The DNA for the CDR3 is TGCGCCAGCAGCCTGCGGGGGGATGGCTACACCTTC. It is translated as CASSLRGDGYTF.

The rearrangement uses TRBV7-2 and TRBJ2-3, with 13 positions matching TRBD2. The CDR3 loop spans 17 amino acids. V was pared by 5 bases and J by 4 bases, with 9 bases of the junction left unmatched. CDR1 SGHTA and CDR2 FQGNSA come from the germline V gene. CDR3 protein: CASSAARLAGGSDTQYF. The CDR3, as DNA: TGTGCCAGCAGCGCCGCCCGACTAGCGGGAGGATCAGATACGCAGTATTTT.

This chain uses TRBV10-1 with TRBJ1-1, with TRBD1 matching over 8 bases. The ends lost 4 bases at V and 5 bases at J; junction bases unmatched: 6. CDR3 length: 14 residues. Germline CDR1 is WNHNN and CDR2 is SYGVQD (reference sequence). CDR3: CASSGQGRGTEAFF. The CDR3 coding sequence is TGCGCCAGCAGTGGACAGGGGAGGGGGACTGAAGCTTTCTTT.

Only one count was recorded for this clone. This rearrangement joins TRBV28 to TRBJ1-5; 7 bases are a match to TRBD1. Losses at the gene ends were 2 bases for V and 6 bases for J; bases not matched to a gene: 7. The germline V gene has CDR1 MDHEN and CDR2 SYDVKM. The CDR3 is 15 amino acids. The CDR3 region is CASSLRQGVSQPQHF. The CDR3 DNA follows: TGTGCCAGCAGTTTACGTCAGGGGGTAAGTCAGCCCCAGCATTTT.

This sequence joins TRBV6-5 and TRBJ2-1, with a weak D call TRBD1 (6 bases). The CDR3 has 14 residues. The germline gives CDR1 MNHEY, CDR2 SVGAGI. V was shortened by 6 bases and J by 9 bases, with 18 bases between the two germline ends. CDR3 region: CASRRTGTLLEQFF. The CDR3 nucleotides read TGTGCCAGCAGACGAACCGGGACACTTCTTGAGCAGTTCTTC.

This clone was detected only a few times. V is TRBV29-1 and J is TRBJ1-5; no clear D gene. The length of the CDR3 is 12 residues. From germline, CDR1 is SQVTM and CDR2 ANQGSEA. Between the trimmed V and J ends, which lost 6 bases and 5 bases, there was a span of 11 bases. The CDR3 region is CSVPPTDQPQHF. As DNA, the CDR3 is TGCAGCGTGCCCCCTACTGATCAGCCCCAGCATTTT.

The chain uses TRBV30 and TRBJ1-2; weak D call: TRBD1 (5 bases). CDR1 GTSNPN and CDR2 SVGIG come from the germline V gene (reference sequence). V dropped 2 bases and J dropped 6 bases, with 13 bases sitting between them. CDR3 length equals 13 residues. CDR3 protein: CAWSTGRTDGYTF. DNA for the CDR3: TGTGCCTGGAGTACAGGCAGAACGGATGGCTACACCTTC.

This clone was seen just once. This chain uses TRBV7-2 with TRBJ2-1, with TRBD2 matching 7 bases. In germline, CDR1 is SGHTA, CDR2 FQGNSA. J was trimmed by 1 base and V by 5 bases; bases with no gene match: 5. This CDR3 contains 15 residues. The CDR3 reads CASSRTRESYNEQFF. CDR3 in DNA: TGTGCCAGCAGCCGGACTAGAGAGTCCTACAATGAGCAGTTCTTC.

This rearrangement joins TRBV19 to TRBJ1-1; D gene unclear. Trimming took off 8 bases at V and 4 bases at J, with 14 bases between the two ends. The CDR3 spans 13 residues. CDR1 is LNHDA, CDR2 SQIVND, per germline (reference sequence). The CDR3 nucleotides are TGTGCCAGTGCCGTTCGAGGGCTCACTGAAGCTTTCTTT. Translating gives CASAVRGLTEAFF.

This rearrangement joins TRBV5-8 to TRBJ2-1, with TRBD1 as a possible D gene (5 bases). Looked up from germline, CDR1 is SGHTS and CDR2 is YDEGEE. The V gene lost 5 bases and the J gene lost 0 bases, with 12 bases spanning the gap. The CDR3 sequence is 15 residues long. The CDR3 loop is CASRPYRNSYNEQFF. DNA for the CDR3: TGTGCCAGCAGACCCTACAGGAACTCCTACAATGAGCAGTTCTTC.

The chain is built from TRBV25-1 and TRBJ1-3; D is unresolved. Germline-derived CDR1 and CDR2 are MGHDK and SYGVNS. This CDR3 has 13 amino acids. V was trimmed by 9 bases and J by 4 bases, leaving 13 bases between them. In nucleotides, the CDR3 is TGTGCCAGTACCCGGGAGTCGGGAAACACCATATATTTT. It codes for CASTRESGNTIYF. Variable domain in full (rest from reference TRBV25-1 and TRBJ1-3): EADIYQTPRYLVIGTGKKITLECSQTMGHDKMYWYQQDPGMELHLIHYSYGVNSTEKGDLSSESTVSRIRTEHFPLTLESARPSHTSQYLCASTRESGNTIYFGEGSWLTVV.

This chain uses TRBV27 with TRBJ1-2, with TRBD1 identical over 8 bases. The CDR3 extends over 15 amino acids. Trimming removed 6 bases from V and 4 bases from J; junction bases left unmatched: 10. Per the germline V gene, CDR1 is MNHEY and CDR2 is SMNVEV (reference sequence). Written as DNA, the CDR3 is TGTGCCAGCAGGGACAGGGCGGGTCGGGGCTATGGCTACACCTTC. As protein: CASRDRAGRGYGYTF.

The chain is built from TRBV18 and TRBJ2-7; 10 bases are a match to TRBD1. The CDR3 has 14 amino acids. CDR1 is KGHSH and CDR2 is LQKENI in the germline V gene. J was trimmed by 2 bases and V by 3 bases; bases with no gene match: 1. CDR3 sequence (DNA): TGTGCCAGCTCACCCGGGACAGGGGCCTACGAGCAGTACTTC. Translating gives CASSPGTGAYEQYF.

This sequence joins TRBV3-1 (or the pseudogene TRBV3-2) and TRBJ1-1; D gene ambiguous. Trimming shortened V by 1 base and J by 1 base, and 10 bases separated the two germline ends. The CDR3 has 15 amino acids. Germline V lookup: CDR1 LGHDT, CDR2 YNNKEL (reference sequence). CDR3 region: CASSQGPGGNTEAFF. In nucleotides, the CDR3 is TGTGCCAGCAGCCAAGGTCCAGGAGGGAACACTGAAGCTTTCTTT.

V usage is TRBV5-1 and J usage is TRBJ1-2, with D tentatively TRBD1 (6 bases). The germline V and J ends were trimmed by 0 bases and 8 bases, with 17 bases remaining between them. The CDR3 contains 15 residues. Germline V lookup: CDR1 SGHRS, CDR2 YFSETQ. This chain's CDR3 is CASSLEGVRGRGYTF. DNA for the CDR3: TGCGCCAGCAGCTTGGAAGGGGTCAGGGGCAGAGGCTACACCTTC.

The chain employs TRBV19 and TRBJ2-3; 9 bases map to TRBD1. Germline V lookup: CDR1 LNHDA, CDR2 SQIVND (reference sequence). V shed 5 bases and J 0 bases; nucleotides not matched to a gene: 6. The CDR3 sequence is 16 residues long. The CDR3 region has the DNA TGTGCCAGTAGTGCACTGGGACAGGGAAGCACAGATACGCAGTATTTT. Translating it yields CASSALGQGSTDTQYF.

The V call is TRBV3-1 (or the pseudogene TRBV3-2), the J call TRBJ2-1; 7 bases line up with TRBD2. Trimming removed 0 bases from V and 8 bases from J; junction bases left unmatched: 10. The CDR3 spans 16 residues. Germline-derived CDR1 and CDR2 are LGHDT and YNNKEL (reference sequence). The CDR3 sequence is CASSQDGAGKGDEQFF. CDR3 sequence (DNA): TGTGCCAGCAGCCAAGACGGAGCGGGAAAGGGAGATGAGCAGTTCTTC.

This chain connects TRBV11-2 to TRBJ2-2; 12 nucleotides match TRBD2. Germline V gene data show CDR1 as SGHAT and CDR2 as FQNNGV. With 3 bases clipped from V and 1 base from J, the junction kept 9 bases outside the gene matches. The CDR3 is made up of 19 amino acids. In DNA, the CDR3 is TGTGCCAGCAGCTTGAGGGCTACTAGCGGGAGGTTGAACACCGGGGAGCTGTTTTTT. Translation: CASSLRATSGRLNTGELFF.

This clone was picked up many times. CDR3 amino acids: CAWREGSGLVKQYF. For the CDR3, the DNA is TGTGCCTGGAGGGAAGGCTCCGGACTAGTCAAGCAGTACTTC. The gene calls are TRBV30 and TRBJ2-7; 7 nucleotides align to TRBD2. Germline V gene data show CDR1 as GTSNPN and CDR2 as SVGIG (reference sequence). With 3 bases clipped from V and 8 bases from J, the junction kept 13 bases outside the gene matches. CDR3 length: 14 amino acids.

The rearrangement uses TRBV5-5 and TRBJ1-4, with no clear D. CDR1 is SGHKS and CDR2 is YYEKEE in the germline V gene (reference sequence). The V end lost 4 bases, the J end lost 5 bases, and 9 bases lay between the germline ends. The CDR3 length is 13 residues. The CDR3 region is CASSPDSNEKLFF. CDR3 in DNA: TGTGCCAGCAGCCCTGACTCGAATGAAAAACTGTTTTTT. Full variable domain (rest looked up from reference TRBV5-5 and TRBJ1-4): DAGVTQSPTHLIKTRGQQVTLRCSPISGHKSVSWYQQVLGQGPQFIFQYYEKEERGRGNFPDRFSARQFPNYSSELNVNALLLGDSALYLCASSPDSNEKLFFGSGTQLSVL.

The gene calls are TRBV3-1 (or the pseudogene TRBV3-2) and TRBJ2-5, with 9 bases aligning to TRBD1. The CDR3 has 16 amino acids. V lost 4 bases to trimming and J lost 5 bases; unmatched junction nucleotides: 11. In germline, CDR1 is LGHDT, CDR2 YNNKEL (reference sequence). CDR3 nucleotide sequence: TGTGCCAGCAGCCCATGGACAGGGGCCCTTGGGGAGACCCAGTACTTC. Translated, it gives CASSPWTGALGETQYF.